The 28 T cell receptor beta chains reported below all come from one sample, sequenced in a study of shared clonotypes between healthy human individuals. The data were produced by immunoSEQ multiplex PCR, yet TCRdb's version contains in-frame clones alone and is incomplete. The sample has some 1,400,000 clones; over 95% are singletons. Input material: naive CD4+ T cells sorted from blood. As to subset: CD45RA+ positively selected. These receptors were taken from a man under 40 in good health.

This clone was counted between two and nine times. The chain recombines TRBV5-4 with TRBJ1-1, with 7 bases aligning to TRBD1. In germline, CDR1 is SGHNT, CDR2 YYREEE (reference sequence). The ends lost 4 bases at V and 4 bases at J; junction bases unmatched: 7. The length of the CDR3 is 14 residues. The CDR3 is CASSGRTGITEAFF. The CDR3 coding sequence is TGTGCCAGCAGCGGAAGGACAGGTATCACTGAAGCTTTCTTT.

CDR3 sequence (DNA): TGTGCCAGCAGCCCGTTCATGAGGCCCGGTTACGAGCAGTACTTC. Residues: CASSPFMRPGYEQYF. The chain joins TRBV6-5 to TRBJ2-7, with D unclear. Germline CDR1 reads MNHEY; CDR2 reads SVGAGI. Trimming shortened V by 6 bases and J by 4 bases, and 19 bases separated the two germline ends. The CDR3 spans 15 residues.

V is TRBV5-1 and J is TRBJ2-1; 7 bases fit TRBD1. The germline V gene has CDR1 SGHRS and CDR2 YFSETQ. V lost 4 bases, J lost 2 bases, and 6 bases stayed unmatched. This CDR3 has 15 residues. CDR3 nucleotides: TGCGCCAGCAGCGTAAGGGACAGAGCCTACAATGAGCAGTTCTTC. It encodes CASSVRDRAYNEQFF.

Note on this clone: One end of the junction is discordant with germline, which a read error may explain. J is TRBJ1-5 and V is TRBV7-9, with unresolved D. The CDR3 runs to 12 residues. Germline lookup yields CDR1 SEHNR and CDR2 FQNEAQ (reference sequence). The CDR3 DNA follows: TGTGCCAGCAGCTTAAGTAATCTGCCCCAGCATTTT. Its protein product is CASSLSNLPQHF.

CDR3 coding DNA: TGTGCCAGCAGCCTGGTGGGACAGATGAACACTGAAGCTTTCTTT. Translated, it gives CASSLVGQMNTEAFF. This rearrangement joins TRBV5-4 to TRBJ1-1, with TRBD1 matching 7 bases. V shed 4 bases and J 0 bases; nucleotides not matched to a gene: 6. The CDR3 sequence is 15 residues long. Germline assignment: CDR1 SGHNT and CDR2 YYREEE (reference sequence).

This chain uses TRBV5-1 with TRBJ2-5; D is ambiguous. Germline values: CDR1 SGHRS, CDR2 YFSETQ. This CDR3 is 16 amino acids long. V lost 6 bases, J lost 5 bases, and 23 bases lay in between. The CDR3 loop reads CASTRGGGQTLETQYF. CDR3 coding DNA: TGCGCCAGCACCAGAGGCGGTGGGCAGACACTGGAGACCCAGTACTTC.

This rearrangement joins TRBV20-1 to TRBJ2-6; D gene ambiguous. Per the germline V gene, CDR1 is DFQATT and CDR2 is SNEGSKA (reference sequence). The ends were cut back, 4 bases at V and 4 bases at J, with 2 bases in the middle. This CDR3 contains 11 residues. CDR3 loop: CSANGANVLTF. For the CDR3, the DNA is TGCAGTGCTAACGGGGCCAACGTCCTGACTTTC.

The rearrangement links TRBV5-1 to TRBJ2-2, with TRBD1 matching 7 bases. The J segment lost 2 bases and the V segment lost 3 bases, leaving 10 bases of the junction unmatched. The CDR3 contains 17 residues. Looked up from germline, CDR1 is SGHRS and CDR2 is YFSETQ. The CDR3 loop reads CASSSDPDRVNTGELFF. In DNA form, the CDR3 reads TGCGCCAGCAGCTCGGACCCCGACAGGGTAAACACCGGGGAGCTGTTTTTT. Drawing the rest from reference TRBV5-1 and TRBJ2-2, the complete variable domain is KAGVTQTPRYLIKTRGQQVTLSCSPISGHRSVSWYQQTPGQGLQFLFEYFSETQRNKGNFPGRFSGRQFSNSRSEMNVSTLELGDSALYLCASSSDPDRVNTGELFFGEGSRLTVL.

The chain carries TRBV30 and TRBJ2-5, with 12 nucleotides matching TRBD2. This CDR3 has 20 residues. Germline V lookup: CDR1 GTSNPN, CDR2 SVGIG (reference sequence). Trimming at V came to 0 bases and at J to 5 bases, leaving 19 bases not matched to a gene. The CDR3 DNA reads TGTGCCTGGAGTGTACGGGGAACTAGCGGGAGGCCCACCGCCGGCGAGACCCAGTACTTC. Protein product: CAWSVRGTSGRPTAGETQYF. The whole variable domain, filled in from reference TRBV30 and TRBJ2-5, reads SQTIHQWPATLVQPVGSPLSLECTVEGTSNPNLYWYRQAAGRGLQLLFYSVGIGQISSEVPQNLSASRPQDRQFILSSKKLLLSDSGFYLCAWSVRGTSGRPTAGETQYFGPGTRLLVL.

This sequence joins TRBV6-1 and TRBJ1-4; D unclear. The length of the CDR3 is 13 residues. The germline CDR1 and CDR2 sequences are MNHNS and SASEGT. The V end was cut by 1 base, the J end by 8 bases, with 8 bases between. Written as DNA, the CDR3 is TGTGCCAGCAGTGAAGTGGGGTTGGAAAAACTGTTTTTT. Translating gives CASSEVGLEKLFF.

The V and J genes are TRBV5-1 and TRBJ2-3, with 9 bases lining up with TRBD1. The germline V gene encodes CDR1 SGHRS and CDR2 YFSETQ. The CDR3 is 17 amino acids. The V gene end was trimmed by 2 bases and the J gene end by 3 bases; junction bases not matched to a gene: 10. The CDR3 DNA reads as TGCGCCAGCAGCTTAGTTACAGGGGGCGCGGGTACAGATACGCAGTATTTT. It translates to CASSLVTGGAGTDTQYF.

The V and J genes are TRBV7-2 and TRBJ2-1, with D unclear. Germline V gives CDR1 SGHTA, CDR2 FQGNSA. The CDR3 consists of 11 residues. Trimming removed 2 bases from V and 7 bases from J, with 3 bases in between. The CDR3 spells CASSLQNEQFF. The CDR3 DNA reads as TGTGCCAGCAGCTTACAGAATGAGCAGTTCTTC.

The chain links TRBV28 to TRBJ2-2; TRBD1 aligns across 8 bases. CDR1 and CDR2 from the germline V gene are MDHEN and SYDVKM. This CDR3 spans 13 amino acids. With 8 bases clipped from V and 15 bases from J, the junction kept 14 bases outside the gene matches. CDR3: CASQPQLAGGLFF. As DNA, the CDR3 is TGTGCCAGCCAGCCGCAGTTGGCAGGGGGCTTGTTTTTT.

The rearrangement uses TRBV19 and TRBJ2-7; D not resolved. V was pared by 2 bases and J by 5 bases, with 16 bases between. The CDR3 loop spans 15 amino acids. Germline assignment: CDR1 LNHDA and CDR2 SQIVND (reference sequence). The CDR3 nucleotides read TGTGCCAGTAGTATAAGCCCGACCGCACCCCACGAGCAGTACTTC. It codes for CASSISPTAPHEQYF.

In nucleotides, the CDR3 is TGTGCCAGCAGCCAAGATTTTCTAGCGGGAGCCAGCGAGCAGTACTTC. Translated, it gives CASSQDFLAGASEQYF. The chain uses TRBV14 and TRBJ2-7, with TRBD2 matching 10 bases. With 0 bases clipped from V and 6 bases from J, the junction kept 8 bases outside the gene matches. Germline V lookup: CDR1 SGHDN, CDR2 FVKESK. CDR3 length equals 16 residues.

The chain employs TRBV28 and TRBJ2-7; 7 positions match TRBD1. Trimming removed 5 bases from V and 2 bases from J; junction bases left unmatched: 6. This CDR3 spans 14 amino acids. From germline, CDR1 is MDHEN and CDR2 SYDVKM. CDR3 nucleotide sequence: TGTGCCAGCAGTATCAGACAGGGCACCTACGAGCAGTACTTC. This sequence encodes CASSIRQGTYEQYF.

The chain uses TRBV28 and TRBJ2-2; TRBD2 agrees at 16 bases. The CDR3 is made up of 16 amino acids. The germline CDR1 and CDR2 sequences are MDHEN and SYDVKM. With 6 bases clipped from V and 4 bases from J, the junction kept 2 bases outside the gene matches. The CDR3 spells CASRGLAGGRTGELFF. In DNA form, the CDR3 reads TGTGCCAGCAGGGGACTAGCGGGAGGGCGCACCGGGGAGCTGTTTTTT.

This chain joins TRBV28 and TRBJ1-2; possible D gene TRBD1, 5 bases. Germline values: CDR1 MDHEN, CDR2 SYDVKM. Trimming cost V 7 bases and J 3 bases, with 12 bases left between them. The CDR3 covers 13 residues. The CDR3 coding sequence is TGTGCCAGCAAGGAGGGAGGGGACTATGGCTACACCTTC. Its protein product is CASKEGGDYGYTF.

The chain uses TRBV9 and TRBJ2-1; no firm D call. Germline V lookup: CDR1 SGDLS, CDR2 YYNGEE. The V and J ends lost 4 bases and 5 bases respectively, with 7 bases between them. The CDR3 is 12 amino acids. Written as DNA, the CDR3 is TGTGCCAGCAGCCGAAGTGACAATGAGCAGTTCTTC. Translating it yields CASSRSDNEQFF.

J is TRBJ2-3 and V is TRBV19, with 10 bases that match TRBD2. Germline V gene sequence: CDR1 LNHDA, CDR2 SQIVND (reference sequence). The V gene end was trimmed by 8 bases and the J gene end by 5 bases; junction bases not matched to a gene: 22. The length of the CDR3 is 19 residues. The CDR3 sequence: CASRPLRGVSGGRGDTQYF. The DNA for the CDR3 is TGTGCCAGTCGCCCCCTCCGTGGTGTTAGCGGGGGGCGGGGAGATACGCAGTATTTT. Full variable domain (rest looked up from reference TRBV19 and TRBJ2-3): DGGITQSPKYLFRKEGQNVTLSCEQNLNHDAMYWYRQDPGQGLRLIYYSQIVNDFQKGDIAEGYSVSREKKESFPLTVTSAQKNPTAFYLCASRPLRGVSGGRGDTQYFGPGTRLTVL.

The rearrangement joins TRBV5-1 to TRBJ2-3; D is perhaps TRBD1 or TRBD2 (5 bases each). V was trimmed by 0 bases and J by 7 bases, leaving 21 bases between them. CDR1 is SGHRS and CDR2 is YFSETQ in the germline V gene. There are 17 residues in the CDR3. The CDR3 nucleotides read TGCGCCAGCAGCTTGGCGATCGGGCTAGCCGGGACGTATACGCAGTATTTT. This gives the protein CASSLAIGLAGTYTQYF.

The gene calls are TRBV5-4 and TRBJ2-7; 11 positions agree with TRBD2. V was pared by 5 bases and J by 2 bases, with 6 bases of the junction left unmatched. CDR1 is SGHNT, CDR2 YYREEE, per germline (reference sequence). The CDR3 covers 15 residues. CDR3 DNA: TGTGCCAGCAGTACCGGGACTAGCGGCGCCTACGAGCAGTACTTC. As protein: CASSTGTSGAYEQYF. Full variable domain (outside the CDR3, taken from reference TRBV5-4 and TRBJ2-7): ETGVTQSPTHLIKTRGQQVTLRCSSQSGHNTVSWYQQALGQGPQFIFQYYREEENGRGNFPPRFSGLQFPNYSSELNVNALELDDSALYLCASSTGTSGAYEQYFGPGTRLTVT.

This clone was picked up one time. V is TRBV5-1 and J is TRBJ2-1, with 10 bases that match TRBD2. Unmatched junction bases numbered 12, after V lost 3 bases and J lost 6 bases. From germline, CDR1 is SGHRS and CDR2 YFSETQ. The CDR3 is 17 residues long. This CDR3 reads CASSSIEAGGPGNEQFF. The CDR3 region has the DNA TGCGCCAGCAGCTCGATTGAAGCGGGAGGGCCGGGCAATGAGCAGTTCTTC.

The chain employs TRBV30 and TRBJ1-2, with TRBD1 matching 8 bases. This CDR3 contains 11 residues. J lost 8 bases, V lost 3 bases, and 2 bases had no gene match. Germline V lookup: CDR1 GTSNPN, CDR2 SVGIG (reference sequence). CDR3 nucleotide sequence: TGTGCCTGGAGGCAGGGGGCAGGCTACACCTTC. Translated, it gives CAWRQGAGYTF.

As for this clone: Different DNA sequences within this sample yield the same CDR3. The V gene is TRBV20-1, the J gene TRBJ2-1; D is undetermined. From germline, CDR1 is DFQATT and CDR2 SNEGSKA (reference sequence). Trimming cost V 3 bases and J 5 bases, with 2 bases left between them. This CDR3 spans 10 amino acids. The CDR3 DNA reads TGCAGTGCTAGGCACAATGAGCAGTTCTTC. This gives the protein CSARHNEQFF.

The chain joins TRBV14 to TRBJ2-1, with TRBD2 matching over 13 bases. The germline V gene encodes CDR1 SGHDN and CDR2 FVKESK. After removal of 1 base from V and 3 bases from J, the junction contained 12 bases not matched to a gene. The CDR3 extends over 20 amino acids. CDR3 nucleotide sequence: TGTGCCAGCAGCCAAGTTGGGACTAGCGGGATTCTAACCCACTACAATGAGCAGTTCTTC. It is translated as CASSQVGTSGILTHYNEQFF.

V and J are TRBV9 and TRBJ2-5, with D tentatively TRBD2 (5 bases). Looked up from germline, CDR1 is SGDLS and CDR2 is YYNGEE. V lost 0 bases to trimming and J lost 1 base, with 10 bases between them. The CDR3 has 15 amino acids. The CDR3 reads CASSVASGIQETQYF. The CDR3 coding sequence is TGTGCCAGCAGCGTAGCGTCGGGGATCCAAGAGACCCAGTACTTC.

V is TRBV2 and J is TRBJ2-3; the D is unclear. V was trimmed by 5 bases and J by 2 bases, leaving 14 bases between them. This CDR3 region has 15 residues. The germline CDR1 and CDR2 sequences are SNHLY and FYNNEI. CDR3 region: CASSKLLGFTDTQYF. Here the CDR3 DNA reads TGTGCCAGCAGTAAACTACTCGGATTCACAGATACGCAGTATTTT.